These 13 T cell receptor beta chains were all obtained from the same sample, sequenced in a study of glioma-infiltrating T cells after dendritic cell vaccination. Clones were read by immunoSEQ multiplex PCR, and TCRdb kept only the in-frame ones, dropping some. Counted here are about 95,000 clones, about 84% occurring once; the ten biggest clones make up over 2.5%. The sequences come from blood, collected before dendritic cell vaccination. These receptors were collected from a human donor with glioblastoma.

The chain has TRBV7-6 and TRBJ1-6, with 9 bases aligning to TRBD1. V lost 2 bases and J lost 4; bases outside the gene matches: 9. The CDR3 has 18 residues. The germline V gene encodes CDR1 SGHVS and CDR2 FNYEAQ. CDR3 coding DNA: TGTGCCAGCAGCTTATCGGGACAGGGTGGATGGTATAATTCACCCCTCCACTTT. It yields the protein CASSLSGQGGWYNSPLHF.

This chain connects TRBV7-6 to TRBJ1-5, with a weak D call TRBD1 (6 bases). The germline V gene encodes CDR1 SGHVS and CDR2 FNYEAQ. V lost 5 bases to trimming and J lost 3 bases, with 17 bases between them. The CDR3 length is 16 residues. This CDR3 is CASSPSGGPLNQPQHF. The CDR3 coding sequence is TGTGCCAGCAGCCCTTCCGGGGGGCCTCTCAATCAGCCCCAGCATTTT.

The chain uses TRBV7-9 and TRBJ2-5, with 9 nucleotides matching TRBD2. The CDR3 sequence is 13 residues long. The germline CDR1 and CDR2 sequences are SEHNR and FQNEAQ (reference sequence). Trimming at V came to 6 bases and at J to 3 bases, leaving 2 bases not matched to a gene. In nucleotides, the CDR3 is TGTGCCAGCAGGTCTAGCGGGAAAGAGACCCAGTACTTC. Protein sequence: CASRSSGKETQYF.

The rearrangement joins TRBV2 to TRBJ2-2, with 7 bases fitting TRBD1. After removal of 6 bases from V and 8 bases from J, the junction contained 12 bases not matched to a gene. CDR1 and CDR2 from the germline V gene are SNHLY and FYNNEI. The CDR3 is 15 residues long. CDR3 nucleotides: TGTGCCAGCAGCCGACAGGGTGTGACTTTAGGGGAGCTGTTTTTT. It codes for CASSRQGVTLGELFF.

This clone was found once. The V gene is TRBV11-3, the J gene TRBJ2-1; 9 bases match TRBD2. Germline CDR1 reads SGHNT; CDR2 reads YENEEA. V trimming: 7 bases; J trimming: 3 bases; junction bases outside the gene matches: 4. This CDR3 is built from 14 residues. CDR3 bases: TGTGCCAGCACCCCTAGCGGGGACTACAATGAGCAGTTCTTC. Protein product: CASTPSGDYNEQFF.

The chain carries TRBV7-2 and TRBJ1-5, with 11 nucleotides matching TRBD1. V gave up 5 bases and J gave up 5 bases; unmatched junction bases: 8. Germline V gene data show CDR1 as SGHTA and CDR2 as FQGNSA. The CDR3 runs 16 residues. CDR3 bases: TGTGCCAGCAGCCGATATGGGACAGGGGGGGATCAGCCCCAGCATTTT. It translates to CASSRYGTGGDQPQHF.

The rearrangement joins TRBV11-2 to TRBJ1-6, with D possibly being TRBD1 (5 bases). Germline lookup yields CDR1 SGHAT and CDR2 FQNNGV. V lost 6 bases to trimming and J lost 8 bases, with 8 bases between them. The CDR3 length is 12 residues. CDR3 DNA sequence: TGTGCCAGCAGGAAGACAGATTCACCCCTCCACTTT. It is translated as CASRKTDSPLHF.

The V call is TRBV7-6, the J call TRBJ2-7; 14 bases map to TRBD2. J lost 5 bases, V lost 0 bases, and 9 bases had no gene match. The CDR3 runs 18 residues. CDR1 and CDR2 from the germline V gene are SGHVS and FNYEAQ. The CDR3 here is CASSLAGGLAGGPNEQYF. The CDR3 nucleotides read TGTGCCAGCAGCTTAGCGGGCGGACTAGCGGGAGGCCCGAACGAGCAGTACTTC.

The rearrangement joins TRBV6-1 to TRBJ2-1; TRBD2 matches 8 bases. Germline values: CDR1 MNHNS, CDR2 SASEGT. Losses at the gene ends were 4 bases for V and 6 bases for J; bases not matched to a gene: 11. There are 16 residues in the CDR3. In nucleotides, the CDR3 is TGTGCCAGCAGTGCGGAGGGGGGACTAGGGTCCAATGAGCAGTTCTTC. The encoded protein is CASSAEGGLGSNEQFF.

This sequence joins TRBV10-3 and TRBJ2-2; tentatively, D is TRBD1 (6 bases). Trimming took off 6 bases at V and 3 bases at J, with 8 bases between the two ends. The CDR3 is made up of 13 amino acids. CDR1 ENHRY and CDR2 SYGVKD come from the germline V gene. In DNA form, the CDR3 reads TGTGCCATCAGGGGGGCGGACACCGGGGAGCTGTTTTTT. This encodes CAIRGADTGELFF.

This clone counts as medium-sized. The V call is TRBV10-3, the J call TRBJ1-4; D gene uncertain. V dropped 4 bases and J dropped 6 bases, with 6 bases sitting between them. The CDR3 runs to 12 residues. Germline CDR1 and CDR2: ENHRY and SYGVKD. This CDR3 is CAISAGYEKLFF. Here the CDR3 DNA reads TGTGCCATCAGTGCAGGTTATGAAAAACTGTTTTTT.

This clone was seen a single time. The J gene is TRBJ2-7, the V gene TRBV6-5; 11 bases align to TRBD1. Germline V gene sequence: CDR1 MNHEY, CDR2 SVGAGI. V dropped 6 bases and J dropped 7; count of bases not matched to a gene: 11. This CDR3 is 15 amino acids long. The CDR3 DNA reads TGTGCCAGCAGCCCAGCCAGGACAGGGGGCAGAGAGCAGTACTTC. Translating it yields CASSPARTGGREQYF.

This clone has just one count. The chain carries TRBV6-5 and TRBJ1-1, with D unresolved. Between the trimmed V and J ends, which lost 5 bases and 9 bases, there was a span of 16 bases. Germline V gene data show CDR1 as MNHEY and CDR2 as SVGAGI. CDR3 length equals 13 residues. The CDR3 spells CASSPLERTKAFF. The CDR3, as DNA: TGTGCCAGCAGTCCCCTCGAGAGAACGAAAGCTTTCTTT.